Reported below is one TCR beta chain. What it recognizes is unknown. The germline CDR1 and CDR2 sequences are MGHRA and YSYEKL. This CDR3 has 15 amino acids. Trimming took 3 bases from V and 4 from J; bases not matched to a gene: 5. The record originates from a study of a mutant IDH1 vaccine in newly diagnosed glioma. Whole-study results and caveats: Among patients, roughly 93% showed immune responses induced by the vaccine.

Time point of the sample: week 11, during vaccination. Doses consisted of 300 ug of mutant IDH1 20-mer peptide each, paired with topical imiquimod. New WHO grade 3 or 4 astrocytomas that were IDH1-mutant and ATRX-lost occurred in the donors. Method: immunoSEQ multiplex PCR; TCRdb's copy keeps in-frame clones and lacks some. The sample has about 36,000 clones, 75% to 90% seen once. Material: peripheral blood mononuclear cells (PBMCs), obtained from a glioma patient whose treatment included an IDH1 peptide vaccine. The receptor's source is a woman younger than 45 with glioma. Some clones in this sample may be carry-over from other donors' samples. The chain joins TRBV4-1 to TRBJ2-1; 8 nucleotides line up with TRBD1. This CDR3 reads CASSQADRGYNEQFF. The DNA for the CDR3 is TGCGCCAGCAGCCAGGCCGACAGGGGATACAATGAGCAGTTCTTC.